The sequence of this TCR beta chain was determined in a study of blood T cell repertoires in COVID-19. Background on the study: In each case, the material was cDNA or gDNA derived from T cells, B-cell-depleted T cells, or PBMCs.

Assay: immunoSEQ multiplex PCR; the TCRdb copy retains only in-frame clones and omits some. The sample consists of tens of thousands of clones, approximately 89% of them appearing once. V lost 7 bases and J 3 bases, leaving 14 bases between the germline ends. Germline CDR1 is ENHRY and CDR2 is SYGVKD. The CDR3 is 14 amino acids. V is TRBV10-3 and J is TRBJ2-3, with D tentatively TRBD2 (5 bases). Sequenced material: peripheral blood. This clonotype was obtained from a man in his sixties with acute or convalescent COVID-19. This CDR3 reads CAITGGSGTDTQYF. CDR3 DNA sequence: TGTGCCATCACCGGAGGAAGTGGTACAGATACGCAGTATTTT.